This T cell receptor (beta chain) was captured by sequencing in a study of cytomegalovirus exposure and HLA in healthy donors. PCR primers comprised 60 Vbeta and 13 Jbeta primers. TCRdb's copy holds only in-frame clones and misses some; the assay was immunoSEQ multiplex PCR. In total, the table holds tens of thousands of clones. Overall study results and limits: Productive status was seen about 87% or about 30% of the time for most TCR beta V segments in an earlier analysis.

The germline V gene has CDR1 WSHSY and CDR2 SAAADI. The CDR3 contains 12 residues. The ends lost 6 bases at V and 6 bases at J; junction bases unmatched: 4. To note about this clone: Antigen unknown.

The source of this sequence is a man aged 30-40 years in good health and CMV-seronegative. V gene TRBV10-2 combines with J gene TRBJ2-7; TRBD2 matches 8 bases. Sequenced: PBMCs. The CDR3 nucleotides read TGCGCCAGCAGGAGTAGCGGGACCGAGCAGTACTTC. Its protein is CASRSSGTEQYF.